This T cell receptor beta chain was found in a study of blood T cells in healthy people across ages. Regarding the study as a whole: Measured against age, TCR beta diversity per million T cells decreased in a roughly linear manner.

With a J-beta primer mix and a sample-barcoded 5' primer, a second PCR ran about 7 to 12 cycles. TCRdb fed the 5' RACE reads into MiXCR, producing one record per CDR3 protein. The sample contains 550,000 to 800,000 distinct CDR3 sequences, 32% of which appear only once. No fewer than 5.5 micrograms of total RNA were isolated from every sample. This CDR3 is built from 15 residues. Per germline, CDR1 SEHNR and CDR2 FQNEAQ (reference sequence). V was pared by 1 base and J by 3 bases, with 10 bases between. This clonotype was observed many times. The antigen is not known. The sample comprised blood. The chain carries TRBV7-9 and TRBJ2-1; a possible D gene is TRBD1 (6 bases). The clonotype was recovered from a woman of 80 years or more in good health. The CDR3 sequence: CASSLVQGYYNEQFF. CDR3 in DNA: TGTGCCAGCAGCTTAGTCCAGGGGTACTACAATGAGCAGTTCTTC.